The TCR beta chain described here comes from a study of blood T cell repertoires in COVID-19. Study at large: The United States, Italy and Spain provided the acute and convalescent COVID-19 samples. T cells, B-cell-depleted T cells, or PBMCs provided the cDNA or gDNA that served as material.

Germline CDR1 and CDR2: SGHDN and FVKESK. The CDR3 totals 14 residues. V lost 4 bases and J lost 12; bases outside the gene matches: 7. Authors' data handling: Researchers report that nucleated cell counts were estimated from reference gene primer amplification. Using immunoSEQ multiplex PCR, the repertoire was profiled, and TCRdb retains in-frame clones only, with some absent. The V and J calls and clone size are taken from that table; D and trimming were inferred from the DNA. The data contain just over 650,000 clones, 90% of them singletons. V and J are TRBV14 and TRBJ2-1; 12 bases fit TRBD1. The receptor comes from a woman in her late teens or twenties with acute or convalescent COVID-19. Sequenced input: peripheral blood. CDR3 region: CASSRDRGREVQFF. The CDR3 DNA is TGTGCCAGCAGCCGGGACAGGGGGCGCGAGGTGCAGTTCTTC. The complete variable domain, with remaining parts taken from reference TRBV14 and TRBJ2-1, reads EAGVTQFPSHSVIEKGQTVTLRCDPISGHDNLYWYRRVMGKEIKFLLHFVKESKQDESGMPNNRFLAERTGGTYSTLKVQPAELEDSGVYFCASSRDRGREVQFFGPGTRLTVL.